Sequencing of this T cell receptor beta chain was carried out in a study of cytomegalovirus exposure and HLA in healthy donors. About the research overall: Within the Caucasian-associated ancestry cluster were roughly 79% of the roughly 400 genotyped donors.

PCR involved 60 Vbeta and 13 Jbeta primers. Profiling relied on immunoSEQ multiplex PCR, and the TCRdb table lists in-frame clones only, not all of them. The sample includes fewer than 200,000 clones, 70% to 85% of them seen just once. The sample taken for sequencing was PBMCs. This receptor was taken from a man in his forties or fifties in good health and CMV-seropositive.

CDR3 region: CASSQEPTSGSTDTQYF. Written as DNA, the CDR3 is TGCGCCAGCAGCCAAGAACCCACTAGCGGGAGCACAGATACGCAGTATTTT. J is TRBJ2-3 and V is TRBV4-1; TRBD2 matches at 9 bases. The CDR3 covers 17 residues. Germline lookup yields CDR1 MGHRA and CDR2 YSYEKL. Germline trimming cut 0 bases from V and 0 bases from J; bases unmatched to any gene: 4.